Listed here are 30 T cell receptor beta chains from one sample, sequenced in a study of Ad26.COV2.S vaccination and SARS-CoV-2 variants. TCRdb's copy holds only in-frame clones and misses some; the assay was immunoSEQ multiplex PCR. Of about 500,000 clones in the sample, roughly nine tenths are singletons; the top ten hold 1.5% to 2%. Treatment here: about 20 received Ad26.COV2.S at low or high dose, single or two shots; about 5 received placebo; per-sample allocation not given. The study sampled participants on day 63 after the first vaccine or placebo injection. The material was peripheral blood, obtained in a trial of Ad26.COV2.S vaccine versus placebo. These receptors originate from a person between 18 and 60 years old who received the Ad26.COV2.S COVID-19 vaccine or a placebo.

The CDR3 is CACPRTAYGYTF. CDR3 coding DNA: TGTGCCTGTCCCCGGACAGCCTATGGCTACACCTTC. J is TRBJ1-2 and V is TRBV30; a possible D gene is TRBD1 (6 bases). CDR3 length: 12 residues. Germline V gene sequence: CDR1 GTSNPN, CDR2 SVGIG (reference sequence). Trimming took 6 bases from V and 4 from J, leaving 12 bases between them.

The chain is built from TRBV4-2 and TRBJ1-1, with D hard to call. The V gene lost 0 bases and the J gene lost 10 bases, with 15 bases spanning the gap. CDR1 and CDR2 (germline): LGHNA, YNFKEQ. This CDR3 contains 14 residues. CDR3 coding DNA: TGTGCCAGCAGCCAAGATATCGGTTCAGACCGAGCTTTCTTT. Translation gives CASSQDIGSDRAFF.

The rearrangement links TRBV30 to TRBJ2-7; D is unresolved. Trimming took 2 bases from V and 3 from J, leaving 5 bases between them. The CDR3 is 11 residues long. Germline V gene lookup returns CDR1 GTSNPN and CDR2 SVGIG (reference sequence). CDR3 DNA: TGTGCCTGGAGTCGACACTACGAGCAGTACTTC. Translated: CAWSRHYEQYF.

V and J are TRBV7-9 and TRBJ2-7, with no clear D. From germline, CDR1 is SEHNR and CDR2 FQNEAQ (reference sequence). Trimming cost V 8 bases and J 3 bases, with 5 bases left between them. The CDR3 covers 10 residues. CDR3 sequence (DNA): TGTGCCAGCGGGATCTACGAGCAGTACTTC. Its translation is CASGIYEQYF.

This rearrangement joins TRBV11-1 to TRBJ2-1, with TRBD2 matching 12 bases. The CDR3 extends over 15 amino acids. CDR1 and CDR2 from the germline V gene are SGHAT and FQDESV (reference sequence). Trimming at V came to 5 bases and at J to 6 bases, leaving 5 bases not matched to a gene. The CDR3 sequence is CASSPGLAGPNEQFF. The CDR3 coding sequence is TGTGCCAGCAGCCCGGGACTAGCGGGCCCCAATGAGCAGTTCTTC.

The chain recombines TRBV18 with TRBJ1-1; D gene ambiguous. V dropped 5 bases and J dropped 7 bases, with 11 bases sitting between them. The CDR3 covers 12 residues. The V gene's germline CDR1 is KGHSH and CDR2 LQKENI. The CDR3 is CASSNQELEAFF. In nucleotides, the CDR3 is TGTGCCAGCTCAAACCAGGAGCTTGAAGCTTTCTTT.

The chain recombines TRBV5-6 with TRBJ1-1; no definite D call. The CDR3 runs 13 residues. The V and J ends lost 4 bases and 1 base respectively, with 8 bases between them. The germline V gene has CDR1 SGHDT and CDR2 YYEEEE. The CDR3 DNA follows: TGTGCCAGCAGCCCCCGGGAGAACACTGAAGCTTTCTTT. Amino acid sequence: CASSPRENTEAFF.

As regards this clone: One end of the junction does not line up with germline, which may come from a read error. This specimen includes other DNA sequences encoding the same CDR3. CDR3 sequence reads: CASSPTGLGAYEQYF. As DNA, the CDR3 is TGTGCCAGCAGTCCGACGGGGCTTGGGGCCTACGAGCAGTATTTC. The rearrangement joins TRBV28 to TRBJ2-7; D might be TRBD1 or TRBD2, each matching 5 bases. Germline V gives CDR1 MDHEN, CDR2 SYDVKM. This CDR3 is 15 amino acids long.

The chain is built from TRBV11-2 and TRBJ2-3, with a weak D call TRBD2 (5 bases). Looked up from germline, CDR1 is SGHAT and CDR2 is FQNNGV. With 5 bases removed from V and 2 bases from J, the gap between germline ends came to 17 bases. This CDR3 comprises 16 residues. CDR3 amino acids: CASSPRRSGNTDTQYF. The DNA for the CDR3 is TGTGCCAGCAGCCCCCGTCGCTCGGGAAACACAGATACGCAGTATTTT.

The CDR3 loop reads CASSQLAGGLGTQYF. The DNA for the CDR3 is TGTGCCAGCAGCCAACTAGCGGGGGGGCTGGGGACCCAGTACTTC. The chain joins TRBV11-2 to TRBJ2-5, with 13 positions matching TRBD2. Germline CDR1 reads SGHAT; CDR2 reads FQNNGV. The CDR3 runs to 15 residues. Trimming removed 5 bases from V and 7 bases from J; junction bases left unmatched: 7.

The chain recombines TRBV5-1 with TRBJ2-1, with D unclear. The CDR3 is made up of 13 amino acids. Germline assignment: CDR1 SGHRS and CDR2 YFSETQ. Trimming stripped 4 bases from V and 4 bases from J, with 9 bases between. The chain's CDR3 is CASSPVGYNEQFF. CDR3 coding DNA: TGCGCCAGCAGCCCGGTAGGGTACAATGAGCAGTTCTTC.

This chain uses TRBV28 with TRBJ2-2; 8 bases agree with TRBD1. Per the germline V gene, CDR1 is MDHEN and CDR2 is SYDVKM. Trimming took 5 bases from V and 3 from J; bases not matched to a gene: 5. The CDR3 is made up of 15 amino acids. The CDR3: CASSPRTGHTGELFF. The DNA of the CDR3 is TGTGCCAGCAGTCCCCGGACAGGGCACACCGGGGAGCTGTTTTTT.

The V and J genes are TRBV14 and TRBJ1-2; D unresolved. CDR1 and CDR2 (germline): SGHDN, FVKESK. Between the trimmed V and J ends, which lost 0 bases and 8 bases, there was a span of 10 bases. CDR3 length: 13 residues. The CDR3 bases are TGTGCCAGCAGCCAAGATCGGAGCCGGGGCTACACCTTC. It specifies CASSQDRSRGYTF.

The chain uses TRBV28 and TRBJ2-5; weak D call: TRBD1 (5 bases). The CDR3 is 14 amino acids. Looked up from germline, CDR1 is MDHEN and CDR2 is SYDVKM. The V gene lost 6 bases and the J gene lost 4 bases, with 15 bases spanning the gap. The CDR3 region is CASSPHSRAETQYF. CDR3 sequence (DNA): TGTGCCAGCAGCCCTCATAGCAGGGCAGAGACCCAGTACTTC.

The V gene is TRBV27, the J gene TRBJ2-3; the match to TRBD1 covers 9 bases. The CDR3 is 15 amino acids. V dropped 6 bases and J dropped 0; count of bases not matched to a gene: 4. Germline CDR1 and CDR2: MNHEY and SMNVEV (reference sequence). CDR3 loop: CASRPGTGSTDTQYF. DNA for the CDR3: TGTGCCAGCAGGCCTGGGACAGGGAGCACAGATACGCAGTATTTT.

The DNA of the CDR3 is TGCGCCAGCAGCTTGGCCTCACAGGCGGATATCTATGGCTACACCTTC. This sequence encodes CASSLASQADIYGYTF. V gene TRBV5-1 combines with J gene TRBJ1-2; weak D call: TRBD1 (5 bases). Germline CDR1 and CDR2: SGHRS and YFSETQ. CDR3 length: 16 residues. Trimming cost V 0 bases and J 4 bases, with 16 bases left between them.

The chain couples TRBV11-2 to TRBJ2-3; either TRBD1 or TRBD2 may fit D (5 bases each). Germline loops: CDR1 SGHAT, CDR2 FQNNGV. Trimming removed 0 bases at V and 0 bases at J, with 7 bases between. The CDR3 is made up of 15 amino acids. The CDR3 region is CASSLERGSTDTQYF. The CDR3 DNA reads TGTGCCAGCAGCTTAGAGAGGGGTAGCACAGATACGCAGTATTTT.

This chain links TRBV9 with TRBJ2-7, with 7 positions matching TRBD2. CDR3 size: 12 residues. In germline, CDR1 is SGDLS, CDR2 YYNGEE. With 10 bases clipped from V and 2 bases from J, the junction kept 6 bases outside the gene matches. CDR3 nucleotides: TGTGCCTCGTCGGGAGGAACCTACGAGCAGTACTTC. This encodes CASSGGTYEQYF.

The V call is TRBV5-8, the J call TRBJ2-1; 10 nucleotides line up with TRBD2. J lost 3 bases, V lost 4 bases, and 13 bases had no gene match. The germline V gene has CDR1 SGHTS and CDR2 YDEGEE. The length of the CDR3 is 18 residues. DNA of the CDR3: TGTGCCAGCAGCCCCGGCACTATAGCGGGAGGAGTCTACAATGAGCAGTTCTTC. It codes for CASSPGTIAGGVYNEQFF.

This chain's CDR3 is CASSPWEGVEKLFF. Written as DNA, the CDR3 is TGTGCCAGCTCACCATGGGAAGGGGTTGAAAAACTGTTTTTT. The chain couples TRBV18 to TRBJ1-4, with a possible D match to TRBD1 (5 bases). This CDR3 region has 14 residues. The germline V and J ends were trimmed by 2 bases and 7 bases, with 11 bases remaining between them. Germline V gene data show CDR1 as KGHSH and CDR2 as LQKENI.

This clone showed up just once. The J gene is TRBJ2-7, the V gene TRBV4-1; 9 nucleotides line up with TRBD2. CDR1 is MGHRA, CDR2 YSYEKL, per germline. This CDR3 region has 16 residues. V trimming: 4 bases; J trimming: 0 bases; junction bases outside the gene matches: 7. This CDR3 reads CASSPLAGVPSYEQYF. The CDR3 DNA reads as TGCGCCAGCAGCCCCTTAGCGGGGGTCCCCTCCTACGAGCAGTACTTC.

The chain employs TRBV27 and TRBJ1-1, with unresolved D. Germline-derived CDR1 and CDR2 are MNHEY and SMNVEV (reference sequence). The CDR3 extends over 11 amino acids. Trimming left V 5 bases short and J 7 bases short, with 8 bases between. The CDR3: CASSRDGEAFF. CDR3 nucleotide sequence: TGTGCCAGCAGTCGTGATGGTGAAGCTTTCTTT.

The CDR3 nucleotides read TGTGCCAGCAGCCAACGACGGGGCGGCGAGCAGTACTTC. Translating gives CASSQRRGGEQYF. This chain joins TRBV3-1 (or the pseudogene TRBV3-2) and TRBJ2-7; D is possibly TRBD1 or TRBD2 (5 bases each). CDR3 length: 13 residues. The germline V gene has CDR1 LGHDT and CDR2 YNNKEL (reference sequence). V lost 2 bases and J 6 bases, leaving 11 bases between the germline ends.

The CDR3 region is CASSGTPGQGTWPQHF. For the CDR3, the DNA is TGTGCCAGTAGTGGGACCCCGGGACAGGGGACATGGCCCCAGCATTTT. V and J are TRBV19 and TRBJ1-5; 10 bases match TRBD1. CDR1 is LNHDA and CDR2 is SQIVND in the germline V gene (reference sequence). There are 16 residues in the CDR3. After removal of 5 bases from V and 9 bases from J, the junction contained 13 bases not matched to a gene.

This chain connects TRBV5-1 to TRBJ1-2; D is undetermined. This CDR3 region has 14 residues. V was trimmed by 2 bases and J by 6 bases, leaving 14 bases between them. Germline V lookup: CDR1 SGHRS, CDR2 YFSETQ. The CDR3 nucleotides are TGCGCCAGCAGCTTTCTCACTGGAGGAGATGGCTACACCTTC. Its protein is CASSFLTGGDGYTF.

The V and J genes are TRBV10-3 and TRBJ1-1; D is possibly TRBD1 (5 bases). The CDR3 runs to 12 residues. The V end lost 5 bases, the J end lost 5 bases, and 9 bases lay between the germline ends. Germline V gives CDR1 ENHRY, CDR2 SYGVKD. CDR3 region: CAISSGGTEAFF. DNA of the CDR3: TGTGCCATCAGTTCGGGGGGGACTGAAGCTTTCTTT.

This clone was counted only a few times. The J gene is TRBJ1-6, the V gene TRBV18; TRBD1 might be the D (5 bases). The CDR3 sequence is 15 residues long. In germline, CDR1 is KGHSH, CDR2 LQKENI. Between the trimmed V and J ends, which lost 5 bases and 8 bases, there was a span of 16 bases. CDR3 loop: CASSSWGTEDSPLHF. For the CDR3, the DNA is TGTGCCAGCTCATCGTGGGGGACGGAAGATTCACCCCTCCACTTT.

This chain links TRBV3-1 (or the pseudogene TRBV3-2) with TRBJ2-5; 11 bases map to TRBD2. The germline gives CDR1 LGHDT, CDR2 YNNKEL (reference sequence). Germline trimming cut 4 bases from V and 2 bases from J; bases unmatched to any gene: 6. The CDR3 contains 16 residues. CDR3 sequence (DNA): TGTGCCAGCAGCCGAGAGACTAGCGGGGAACAAGAGACCCAGTACTTC. It encodes CASSRETSGEQETQYF.

This chain joins TRBV5-1 and TRBJ2-3, with TRBD1 identical over 7 bases. V lost 0 bases to trimming and J lost 6 bases; unmatched junction nucleotides: 4. CDR1 SGHRS and CDR2 YFSETQ come from the germline V gene. This CDR3 region has 14 residues. The CDR3 is CASSLEPRGDTQYF. For the CDR3, the DNA is TGCGCCAGCAGCTTGGAGCCCAGGGGGGATACGCAGTATTTT.

The gene calls are TRBV7-9 and TRBJ2-4, with a weak D call TRBD2 (6 bases). CDR1 and CDR2 (germline): SEHNR, FQNEAQ (reference sequence). With 8 bases removed from V and 13 bases from J, the gap between germline ends came to 15 bases. This CDR3 region has 11 residues. In DNA form, the CDR3 reads TGTGCCAGCGGGATGACTAGGGGCCAGTACTTC. It yields the protein CASGMTRGQYF.